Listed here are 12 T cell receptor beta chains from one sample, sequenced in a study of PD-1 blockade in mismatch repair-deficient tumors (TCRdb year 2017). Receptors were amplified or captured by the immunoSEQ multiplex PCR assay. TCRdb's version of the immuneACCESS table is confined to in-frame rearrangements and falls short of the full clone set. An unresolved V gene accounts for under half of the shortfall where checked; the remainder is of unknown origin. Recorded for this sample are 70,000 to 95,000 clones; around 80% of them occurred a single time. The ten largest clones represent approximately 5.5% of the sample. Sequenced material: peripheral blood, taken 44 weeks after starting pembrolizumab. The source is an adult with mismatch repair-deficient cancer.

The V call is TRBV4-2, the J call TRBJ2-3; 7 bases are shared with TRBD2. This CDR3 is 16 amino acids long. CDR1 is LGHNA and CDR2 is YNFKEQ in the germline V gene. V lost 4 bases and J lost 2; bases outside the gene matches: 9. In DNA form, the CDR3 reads TGTGCCAGCAGCCGCTACGGGACTACCCTCACAGATACGCAGTATTTT. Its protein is CASSRYGTTLTDTQYF.

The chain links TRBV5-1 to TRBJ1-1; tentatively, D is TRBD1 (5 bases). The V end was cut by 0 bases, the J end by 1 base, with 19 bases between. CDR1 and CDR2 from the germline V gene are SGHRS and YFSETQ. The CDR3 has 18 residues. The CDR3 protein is CASSLAGRAGLRNTEAFF. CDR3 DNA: TGCGCCAGCAGCTTGGCGGGGCGGGCGGGACTCCGGAACACTGAAGCTTTCTTT. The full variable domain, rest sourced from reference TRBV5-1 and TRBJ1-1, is KAGVTQTPRYLIKTRGQQVTLSCSPISGHRSVSWYQQTPGQGLQFLFEYFSETQRNKGNFPGRFSGRQFSNSRSEMNVSTLELGDSALYLCASSLAGRAGLRNTEAFFGQGTRLTVV.

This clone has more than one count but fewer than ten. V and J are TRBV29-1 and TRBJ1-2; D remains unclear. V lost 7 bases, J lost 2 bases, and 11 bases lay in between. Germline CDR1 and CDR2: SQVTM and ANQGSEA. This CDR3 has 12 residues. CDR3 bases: TGCAGCGCCTACTTCCTCAACTATGGCTACACCTTC. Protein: CSAYFLNYGYTF.

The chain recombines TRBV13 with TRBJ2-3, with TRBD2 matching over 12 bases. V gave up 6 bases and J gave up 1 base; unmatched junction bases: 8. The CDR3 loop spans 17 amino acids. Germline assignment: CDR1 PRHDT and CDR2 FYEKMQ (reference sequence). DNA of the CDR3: TGTGCCAGCAGTCATAGACTAGCGGGAGTGGGCACAGATACGCAGTATTTT. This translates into CASSHRLAGVGTDTQYF.

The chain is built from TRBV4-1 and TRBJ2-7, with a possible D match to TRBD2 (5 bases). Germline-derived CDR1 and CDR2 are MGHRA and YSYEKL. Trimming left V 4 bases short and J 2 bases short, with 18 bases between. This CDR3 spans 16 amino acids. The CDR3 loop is CASSLSGETIAYEQYF. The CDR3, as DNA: TGCGCCAGCAGCCTTTCCGGCGAGACTATCGCCTACGAGCAGTACTTC.

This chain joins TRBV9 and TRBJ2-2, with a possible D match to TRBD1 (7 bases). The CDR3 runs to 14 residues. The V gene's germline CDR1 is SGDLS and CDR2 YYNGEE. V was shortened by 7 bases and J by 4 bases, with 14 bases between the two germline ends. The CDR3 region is CASARGVPTGELFF. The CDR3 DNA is TGTGCCAGCGCCAGGGGGGTACCCACCGGGGAGCTGTTTTTT.

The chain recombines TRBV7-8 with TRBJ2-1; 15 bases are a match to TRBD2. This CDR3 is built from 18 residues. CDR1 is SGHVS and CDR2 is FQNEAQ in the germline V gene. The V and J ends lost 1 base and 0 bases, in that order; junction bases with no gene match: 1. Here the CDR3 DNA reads TGTGCCAGCAGCTTAGGGACTAGCGGGAGGGTCTCCTACAATGAGCAGTTCTTC. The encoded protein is CASSLGTSGRVSYNEQFF.

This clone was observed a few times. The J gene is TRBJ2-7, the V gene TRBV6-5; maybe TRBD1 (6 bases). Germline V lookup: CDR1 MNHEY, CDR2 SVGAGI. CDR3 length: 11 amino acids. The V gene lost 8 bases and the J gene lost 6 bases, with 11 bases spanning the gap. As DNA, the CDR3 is TGTGCCAGCTCCCAGGGGAGCGAGCAGTACTTC. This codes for CASSQGSEQYF.

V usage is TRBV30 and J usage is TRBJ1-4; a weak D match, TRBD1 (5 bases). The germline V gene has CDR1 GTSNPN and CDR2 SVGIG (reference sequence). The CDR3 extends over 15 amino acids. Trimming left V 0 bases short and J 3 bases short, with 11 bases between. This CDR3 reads CAWSVLGLSNEKLFF. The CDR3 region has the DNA TGTGCCTGGAGTGTACTGGGGCTATCTAATGAAAAACTGTTTTTT. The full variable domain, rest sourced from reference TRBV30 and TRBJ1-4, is SQTIHQWPATLVQPVGSPLSLECTVEGTSNPNLYWYRQAAGRGLQLLFYSVGIGQISSEVPQNLSASRPQDRQFILSSKKLLLSDSGFYLCAWSVLGLSNEKLFFGSGTQLSVL.

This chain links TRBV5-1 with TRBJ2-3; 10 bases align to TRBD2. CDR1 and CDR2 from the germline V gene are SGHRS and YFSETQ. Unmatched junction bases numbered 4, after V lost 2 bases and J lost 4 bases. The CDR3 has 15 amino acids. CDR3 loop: CASSLAGGFSDTQYF. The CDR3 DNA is TGCGCCAGCAGCTTAGCGGGAGGGTTTTCAGATACGCAGTATTTT.

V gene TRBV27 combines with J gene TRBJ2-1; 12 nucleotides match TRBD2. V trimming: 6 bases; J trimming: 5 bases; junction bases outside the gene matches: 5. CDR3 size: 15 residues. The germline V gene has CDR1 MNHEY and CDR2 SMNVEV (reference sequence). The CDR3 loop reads CASSSRLAGDNEQFF. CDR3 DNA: TGTGCCAGCAGCAGCCGACTAGCGGGAGACAATGAGCAGTTCTTC.

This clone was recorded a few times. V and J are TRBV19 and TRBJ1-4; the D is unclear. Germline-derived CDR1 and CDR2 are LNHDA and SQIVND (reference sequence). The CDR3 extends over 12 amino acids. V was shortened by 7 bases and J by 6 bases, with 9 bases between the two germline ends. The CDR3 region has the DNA TGTGCCAGTACCCCGAACGATGAAAAACTGTTTTTT. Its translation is CASTPNDEKLFF. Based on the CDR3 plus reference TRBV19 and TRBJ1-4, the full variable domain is DGGITQSPKYLFRKEGQNVTLSCEQNLNHDAMYWYRQDPGQGLRLIYYSQIVNDFQKGDIAEGYSVSREKKESFPLTVTSAQKNPTAFYLCASTPNDEKLFFGSGTQLSVL.